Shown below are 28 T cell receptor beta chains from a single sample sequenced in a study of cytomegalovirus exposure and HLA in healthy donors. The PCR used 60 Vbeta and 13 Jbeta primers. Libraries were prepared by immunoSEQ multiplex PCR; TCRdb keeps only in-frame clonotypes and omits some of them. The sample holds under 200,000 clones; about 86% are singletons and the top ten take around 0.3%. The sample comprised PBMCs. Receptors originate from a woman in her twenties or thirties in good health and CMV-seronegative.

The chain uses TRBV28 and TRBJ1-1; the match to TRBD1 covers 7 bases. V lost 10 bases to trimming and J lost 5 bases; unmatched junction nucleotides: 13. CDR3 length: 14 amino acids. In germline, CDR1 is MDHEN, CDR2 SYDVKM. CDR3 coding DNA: TGTGCCACGGACTCGACAGGGTTGGGAACTGAAGCTTTCTTT. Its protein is CATDSTGLGTEAFF.

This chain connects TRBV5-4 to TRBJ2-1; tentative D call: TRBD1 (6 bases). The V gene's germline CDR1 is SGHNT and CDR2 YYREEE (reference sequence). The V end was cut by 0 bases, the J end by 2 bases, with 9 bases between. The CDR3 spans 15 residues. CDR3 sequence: CASSLDRAPYNEQFF. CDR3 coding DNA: TGTGCCAGCAGCTTGGACAGGGCGCCCTACAATGAGCAGTTCTTC.

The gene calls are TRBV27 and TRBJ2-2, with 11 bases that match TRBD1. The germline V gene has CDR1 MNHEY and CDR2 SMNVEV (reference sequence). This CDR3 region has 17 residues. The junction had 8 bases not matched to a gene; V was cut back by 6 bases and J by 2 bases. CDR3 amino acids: CASRISGQGANTGELFF. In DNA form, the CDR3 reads TGTGCCAGCAGGATCTCCGGACAGGGGGCTAACACCGGGGAGCTGTTTTTT.

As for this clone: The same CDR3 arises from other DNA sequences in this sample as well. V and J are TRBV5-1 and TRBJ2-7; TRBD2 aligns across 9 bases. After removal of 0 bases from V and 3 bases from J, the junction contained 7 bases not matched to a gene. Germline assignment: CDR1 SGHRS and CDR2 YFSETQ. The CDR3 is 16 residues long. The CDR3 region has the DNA TGCGCCAGCAGCTTGGGATTAGCGGGGGACAGCTACGAGCAGTACTTC. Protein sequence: CASSLGLAGDSYEQYF.

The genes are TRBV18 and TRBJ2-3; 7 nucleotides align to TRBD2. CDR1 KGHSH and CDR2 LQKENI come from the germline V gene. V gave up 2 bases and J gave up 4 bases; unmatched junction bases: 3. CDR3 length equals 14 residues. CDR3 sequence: CASSPTAGADTQYF. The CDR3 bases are TGTGCCAGCTCACCAACGGCGGGGGCAGATACGCAGTATTTT.

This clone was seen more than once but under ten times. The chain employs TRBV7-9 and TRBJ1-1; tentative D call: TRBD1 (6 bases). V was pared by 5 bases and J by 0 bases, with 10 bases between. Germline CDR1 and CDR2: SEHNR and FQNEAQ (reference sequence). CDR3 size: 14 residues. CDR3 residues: CASSHRDLNTEAFF. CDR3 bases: TGTGCCAGCAGCCACAGGGATTTGAACACTGAAGCTTTCTTT. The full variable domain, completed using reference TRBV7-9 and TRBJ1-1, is DTGVSQNPRHKITKRGQNVTFRCDPISEHNRLYWYRQTLGQGPEFLTYFQNEAQLEKSRLLSDRFSAERPKGSFSTLEIQRTEQGDSAMYLCASSHRDLNTEAFFGQGTRLTVV.

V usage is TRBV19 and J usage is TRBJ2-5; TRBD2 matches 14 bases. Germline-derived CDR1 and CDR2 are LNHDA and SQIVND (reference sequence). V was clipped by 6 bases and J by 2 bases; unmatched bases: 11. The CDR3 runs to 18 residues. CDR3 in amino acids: CASSTKRTSGGYQETQYF. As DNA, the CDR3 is TGTGCCAGTAGCACGAAGAGGACTAGCGGGGGGTATCAAGAGACCCAGTACTTC.

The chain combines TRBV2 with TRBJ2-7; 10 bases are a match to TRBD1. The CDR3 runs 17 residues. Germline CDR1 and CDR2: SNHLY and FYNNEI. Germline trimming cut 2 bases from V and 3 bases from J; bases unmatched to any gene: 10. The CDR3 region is CASSEMGQGPDDYEQYF. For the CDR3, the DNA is TGTGCCAGCAGTGAAATGGGACAGGGGCCGGATGACTACGAGCAGTACTTC.

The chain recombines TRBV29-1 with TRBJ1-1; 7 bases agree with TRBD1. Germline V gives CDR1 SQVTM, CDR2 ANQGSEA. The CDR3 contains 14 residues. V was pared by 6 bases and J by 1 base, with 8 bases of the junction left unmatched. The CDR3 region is CSVRGQATNTEAFF. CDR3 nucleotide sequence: TGCAGCGTCCGCGGACAGGCTACGAACACTGAAGCTTTCTTT.

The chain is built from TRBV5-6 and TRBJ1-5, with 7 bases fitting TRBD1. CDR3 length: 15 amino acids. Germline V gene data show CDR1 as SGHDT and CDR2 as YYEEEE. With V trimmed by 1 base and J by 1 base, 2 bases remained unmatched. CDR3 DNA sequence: TGTGCCAGCAGCTTGAAGGACAGGAGCAATCAGCCCCAGCATTTT. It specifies CASSLKDRSNQPQHF.

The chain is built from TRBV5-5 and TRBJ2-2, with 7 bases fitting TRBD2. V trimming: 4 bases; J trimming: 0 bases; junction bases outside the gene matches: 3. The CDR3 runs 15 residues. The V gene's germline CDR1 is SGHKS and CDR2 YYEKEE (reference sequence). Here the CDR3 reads CASSAGTTNTGELFF. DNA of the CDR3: TGTGCCAGCAGCGCCGGGACTACGAACACCGGGGAGCTGTTTTTT.

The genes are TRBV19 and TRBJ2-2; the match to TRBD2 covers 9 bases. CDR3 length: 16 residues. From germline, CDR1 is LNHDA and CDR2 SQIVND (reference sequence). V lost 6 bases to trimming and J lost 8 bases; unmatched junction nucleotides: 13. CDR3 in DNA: TGTGCCAGTAGCAATAGCGGGAGAACGATAGGGGGGGAGCTGTTTTTT. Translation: CASSNSGRTIGGELFF.

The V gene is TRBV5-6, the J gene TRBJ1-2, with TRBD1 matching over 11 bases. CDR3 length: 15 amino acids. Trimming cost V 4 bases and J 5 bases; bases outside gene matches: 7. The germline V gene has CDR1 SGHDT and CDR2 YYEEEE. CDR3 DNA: TGTGCCAGCAGCCGAGGTGGACAGGGGGCGTATGGCTACACCTTC. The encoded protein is CASSRGGQGAYGYTF.

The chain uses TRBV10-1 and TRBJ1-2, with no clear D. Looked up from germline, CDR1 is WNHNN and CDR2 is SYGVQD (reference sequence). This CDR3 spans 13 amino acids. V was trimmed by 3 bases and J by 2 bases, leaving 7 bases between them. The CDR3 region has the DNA TGCGCCAGCAGTGAAGAGTGGAACTATGGCTACACCTTC. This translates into CASSEEWNYGYTF.

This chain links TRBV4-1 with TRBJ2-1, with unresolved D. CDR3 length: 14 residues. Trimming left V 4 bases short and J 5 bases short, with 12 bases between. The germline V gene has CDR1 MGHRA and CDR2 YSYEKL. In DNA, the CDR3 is TGCGCCAGCAGCCGAGCGACTCATAACAATGAGCAGTTCTTC. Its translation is CASSRATHNNEQFF.

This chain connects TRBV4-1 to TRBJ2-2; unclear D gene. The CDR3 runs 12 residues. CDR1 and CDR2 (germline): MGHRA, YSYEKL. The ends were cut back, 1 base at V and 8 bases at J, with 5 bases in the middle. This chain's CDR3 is CASSQVRGELFF. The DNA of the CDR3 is TGCGCCAGCAGCCAAGTCCGGGGGGAGCTGTTTTTT.

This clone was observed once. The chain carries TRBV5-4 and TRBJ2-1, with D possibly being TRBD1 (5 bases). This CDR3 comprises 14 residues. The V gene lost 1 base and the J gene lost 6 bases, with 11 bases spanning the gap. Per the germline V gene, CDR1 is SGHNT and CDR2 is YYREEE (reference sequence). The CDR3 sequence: CASSLSPTGNEQFF. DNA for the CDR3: TGTGCCAGCAGCTTGTCACCTACAGGCAATGAGCAGTTCTTC.

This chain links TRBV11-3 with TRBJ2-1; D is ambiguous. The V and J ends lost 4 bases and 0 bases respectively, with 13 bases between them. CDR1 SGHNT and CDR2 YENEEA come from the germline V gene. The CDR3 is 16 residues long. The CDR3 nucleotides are TGTGCCAGCAGCTCTCCGACACCGAGCTCCTACAATGAGCAGTTCTTC. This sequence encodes CASSSPTPSSYNEQFF. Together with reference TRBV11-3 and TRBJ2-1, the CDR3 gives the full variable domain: EAGVVQSPRYKIIEKKQPVAFWCNPISGHNTLYWYLQNLGQGPELLIRYENEEAVDDSQLPKDRFSAERLKGVDSTLKIQPAELGDSAVYLCASSSPTPSSYNEQFFGPGTRLTVL.

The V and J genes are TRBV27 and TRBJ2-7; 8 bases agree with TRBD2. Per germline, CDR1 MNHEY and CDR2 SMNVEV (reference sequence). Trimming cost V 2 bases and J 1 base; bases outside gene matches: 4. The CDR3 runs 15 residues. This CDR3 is CASSLTSGGSYEQYF. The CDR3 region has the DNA TGTGCCAGCAGTTTAACGAGCGGGGGTTCCTACGAGCAGTACTTC.

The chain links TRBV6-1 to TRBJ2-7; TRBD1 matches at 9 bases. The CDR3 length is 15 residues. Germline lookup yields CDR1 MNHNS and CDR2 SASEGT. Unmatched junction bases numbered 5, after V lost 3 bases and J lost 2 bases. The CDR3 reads CASSDGQGRAYEQYF. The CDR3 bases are TGTGCCAGCAGTGACGGACAGGGGCGGGCCTACGAGCAGTACTTC.

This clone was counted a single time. The CDR3 DNA follows: TGTGCCAGCAGCGCGACAGCTAACTACGAGCAGTACTTC. Translating it yields CASSATANYEQYF. The chain is built from TRBV11-2 and TRBJ2-7; TRBD1 is a possible D gene (5 bases). CDR1 and CDR2 from the germline V gene are SGHAT and FQNNGV. The CDR3 is made up of 13 amino acids. V was cut by 5 bases and J by 3 bases, with 11 bases left in between.

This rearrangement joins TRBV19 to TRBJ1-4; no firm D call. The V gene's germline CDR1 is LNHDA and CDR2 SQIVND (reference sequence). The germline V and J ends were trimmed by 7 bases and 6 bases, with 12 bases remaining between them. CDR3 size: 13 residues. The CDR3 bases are TGTGCCAGTACCCAGAGGAGGGATGAAAAACTGTTTTTT. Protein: CASTQRRDEKLFF.

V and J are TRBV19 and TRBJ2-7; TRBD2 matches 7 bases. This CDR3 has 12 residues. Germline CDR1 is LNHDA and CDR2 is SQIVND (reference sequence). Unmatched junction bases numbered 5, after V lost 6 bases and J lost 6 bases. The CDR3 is CASRGRAGEQYF. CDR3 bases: TGTGCCAGTAGGGGGAGGGCCGGCGAGCAGTACTTC.

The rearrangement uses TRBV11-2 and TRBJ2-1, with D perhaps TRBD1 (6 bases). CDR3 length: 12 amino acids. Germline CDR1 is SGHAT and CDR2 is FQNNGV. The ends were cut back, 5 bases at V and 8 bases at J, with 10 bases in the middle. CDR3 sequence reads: CASSRGGDEQFF. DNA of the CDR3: TGTGCCAGCAGCCGAGGGGGTGATGAGCAGTTCTTC. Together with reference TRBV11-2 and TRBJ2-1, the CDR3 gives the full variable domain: EAGVAQSPRYKIIEKRQSVAFWCNPISGHATLYWYQQILGQGPKLLIQFQNNGVVDDSQLPKDRFSAERLKGVDSTLKIQPAKLEDSAVYLCASSRGGDEQFFGPGTRLTVL.

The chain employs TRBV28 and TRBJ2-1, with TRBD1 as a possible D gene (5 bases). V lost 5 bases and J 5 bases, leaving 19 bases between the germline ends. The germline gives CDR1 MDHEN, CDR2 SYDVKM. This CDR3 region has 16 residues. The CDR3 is CASSLLDSFRHNEQFF. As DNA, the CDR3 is TGTGCCAGCAGTCTCCTAGACAGTTTCCGACACAATGAGCAGTTCTTC.

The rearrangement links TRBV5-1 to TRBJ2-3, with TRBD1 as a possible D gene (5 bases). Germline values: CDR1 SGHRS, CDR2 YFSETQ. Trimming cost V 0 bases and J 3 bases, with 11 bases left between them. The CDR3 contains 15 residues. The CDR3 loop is CASSLESGITDTQYF. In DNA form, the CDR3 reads TGCGCCAGCAGCTTGGAGTCAGGGATAACAGATACGCAGTATTTT. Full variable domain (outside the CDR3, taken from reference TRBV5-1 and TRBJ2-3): KAGVTQTPRYLIKTRGQQVTLSCSPISGHRSVSWYQQTPGQGLQFLFEYFSETQRNKGNFPGRFSGRQFSNSRSEMNVSTLELGDSALYLCASSLESGITDTQYFGPGTRLTVL.

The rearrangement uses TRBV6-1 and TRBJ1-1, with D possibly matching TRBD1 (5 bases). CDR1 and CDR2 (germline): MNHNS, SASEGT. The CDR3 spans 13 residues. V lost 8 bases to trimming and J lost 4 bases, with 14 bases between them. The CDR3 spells CASSRGIRTEAFF. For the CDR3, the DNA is TGTGCCAGCTCTCGGGGGATACGCACTGAAGCTTTCTTT.

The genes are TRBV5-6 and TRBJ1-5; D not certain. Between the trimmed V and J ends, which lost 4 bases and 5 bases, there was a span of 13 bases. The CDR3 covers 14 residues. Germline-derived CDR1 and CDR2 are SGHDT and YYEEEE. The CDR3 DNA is TGTGCCAGCAGCCCCCGAGGGAGGGATCAGCCCCAGCATTTT. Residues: CASSPRGRDQPQHF.